The clone carrying this T cell receptor (beta chain) showed up many times. What it recognizes is unknown. The data stem from a study of T-cell reconstitution after alpha-beta-depleted transplantation in children. Unique molecular identifiers were used in preparing the TCRbeta library. TCRdb processed the PCR reads anew with MiXCR; each CDR3 protein has one entry. The sample has around 800,000 distinct CDR3 sequences; roughly 15% are singletons. Study findings and constraints: T-cell numbers and diversity, one year after transplant, stemmed largely from T cells that were newly produced. Approximately two months post-transplant, alpha-beta T cells reportedly originated from several hundred expanded graft clones. The study traced high day-60 TCRbeta diversity in some patients to surviving recipient T cells and thymic progenitors.

The receptor was isolated from a male patient aged 5 to 17 who had a stem cell transplant for acute lymphoblastic leukemia, so the T cells may come from the graft donor. The sequenced sample was PBMCs, mostly from graft donor cells, obtained 360 days after TCRalphabeta/CD19-depleted stem cell transplant.

CDR3 sequence: CASSHPGLPLQGQFF. As DNA, the CDR3 is TGCGCCAGCAGCCATCCGGGACTACCCTTACAAGGGCAGTTCTTC. This chain joins TRBV4-1 and TRBJ2-1; 7 bases line up with TRBD2. With V trimmed by 3 bases and J by 12 bases, 14 bases remained unmatched. Per the germline V gene, CDR1 is MGHRA and CDR2 is YSYEKL. The CDR3 loop spans 15 amino acids.